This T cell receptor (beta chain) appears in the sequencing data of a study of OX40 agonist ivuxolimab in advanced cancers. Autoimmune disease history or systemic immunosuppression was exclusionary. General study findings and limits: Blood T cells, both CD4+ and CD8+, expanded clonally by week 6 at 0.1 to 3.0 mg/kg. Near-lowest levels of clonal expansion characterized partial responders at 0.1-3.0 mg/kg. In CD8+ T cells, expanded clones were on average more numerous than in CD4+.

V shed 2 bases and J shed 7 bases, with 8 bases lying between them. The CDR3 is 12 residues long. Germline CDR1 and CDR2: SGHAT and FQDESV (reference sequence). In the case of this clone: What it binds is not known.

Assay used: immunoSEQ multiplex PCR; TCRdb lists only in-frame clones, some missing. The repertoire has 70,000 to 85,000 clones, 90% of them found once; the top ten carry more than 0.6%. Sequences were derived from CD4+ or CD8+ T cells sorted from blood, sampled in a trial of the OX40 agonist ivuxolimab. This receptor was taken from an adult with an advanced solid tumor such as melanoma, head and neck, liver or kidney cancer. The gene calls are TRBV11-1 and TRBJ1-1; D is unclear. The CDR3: CASSLIQSEAFF. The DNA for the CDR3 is TGTGCCAGCAGCTTAATACAAAGTGAAGCTTTCTTT.